The 18 T cell receptor beta chains below were found in one sample sequenced in a study of shared clonotypes between healthy human individuals. The method was immunoSEQ multiplex PCR; TCRdb's version includes in-frame clones alone and lacks a portion of them. Of 1.4 million or so clones in the sample, around 98.5% were seen once. The material sequenced was naive CD4+ T cells sorted from blood. Subset noted: CD45RA+ positively selected. The receptors derive from a man aged 30 to 39 in good health.

The V call is TRBV11-1, the J call TRBJ2-7, with D perhaps matching TRBD1 or TRBD2 (5 bases each). The CDR3 spans 13 residues. Germline values: CDR1 SGHAT, CDR2 FQDESV (reference sequence). V shed 5 bases and J shed 2 bases, with 10 bases lying between them. The CDR3 bases are TGTGCCAGCAGCCAGGGACCGGCCTACGAGCAGTACTTC. This codes for CASSQGPAYEQYF.

V usage is TRBV5-4 and J usage is TRBJ2-7; possibly TRBD1 or TRBD2 for D (5 bases each). The CDR3 sequence is 16 residues long. The V end was cut by 3 bases, the J end by 6 bases, with 22 bases between. Germline CDR1 reads SGHNT; CDR2 reads YYREEE (reference sequence). This CDR3 is CASSSGRPPLRSEQYF. The CDR3 DNA is TGTGCCAGCAGCTCGGGACGACCCCCGCTAAGGTCCGAGCAGTACTTC.

The chain links TRBV11-2 to TRBJ2-1; 9 positions agree with TRBD2. V was pared by 5 bases and J by 7 bases, with 21 bases of the junction left unmatched. CDR1 is SGHAT and CDR2 is FQNNGV in the germline V gene. The CDR3 is 19 amino acids. This CDR3 reads CASSQTLGSQTSGGNEQFF. DNA for the CDR3: TGTGCCAGCAGCCAAACCTTAGGCTCGCAGACTAGCGGAGGGAATGAGCAGTTCTTC.

The J gene is TRBJ1-5, the V gene TRBV7-3, with D hard to call. This CDR3 is 13 amino acids long. Germline loops: CDR1 SGHTA, CDR2 FQGTGA. The V gene lost 1 base and the J gene lost 0 bases, with 1 base spanning the gap. Here the CDR3 reads CASSLSSNQPQHF. In nucleotides, the CDR3 is TGTGCCAGCAGCTTAAGTAGCAATCAGCCCCAGCATTTT.

V usage is TRBV2 and J usage is TRBJ2-1; D may be TRBD1 (6 bases). The germline gives CDR1 SNHLY, CDR2 FYNNEI. The CDR3 loop spans 12 amino acids. V was clipped by 7 bases and J by 6 bases, with 10 bases between them. The CDR3 here is CASNQGTNEQFF. DNA for the CDR3: TGTGCCAGCAACCAGGGGACCAATGAGCAGTTCTTC.

The rearrangement uses TRBV7-9 and TRBJ1-4, with a tentative D call TRBD1 (6 bases). The CDR3 contains 15 residues. V was pared by 10 bases and J by 2 bases, with 17 bases between. Germline-derived CDR1 and CDR2 are SEHNR and FQNEAQ (reference sequence). CDR3 nucleotides: TGTGCCATCAATGCGGGGGGCTCGACTAATGAAAAACTGTTTTTT. It specifies CAINAGGSTNEKLFF.

Here the CDR3 DNA reads TGTGCCAGCAGCCCTGGACTCCCCGGGGGGGAGACCCAGTACTTC. This encodes CASSPGLPGGETQYF. This chain joins TRBV9 and TRBJ2-5; 7 bases map to TRBD2. The CDR3 has 15 amino acids. Germline V gives CDR1 SGDLS, CDR2 YYNGEE. Unmatched junction bases numbered 11, after V lost 4 bases and J lost 5 bases.

The V call is TRBV7-6, the J call TRBJ2-2; TRBD2 might be the D (6 bases). V gave up 5 bases and J gave up 1 base, with 8 bases separating them. CDR1 is SGHVS, CDR2 FNYEAQ, per germline. This CDR3 is built from 14 residues. The CDR3 sequence: CASSRSGNTGELFF. CDR3 sequence (DNA): TGTGCCAGCAGCCGTAGCGGGAACACCGGGGAGCTGTTTTTT.

The chain carries TRBV11-2 and TRBJ2-3; the match to TRBD2 covers 12 bases. The CDR3 extends over 18 amino acids. V dropped 5 bases and J dropped 4; count of bases not matched to a gene: 13. Germline CDR1 SGHAT, CDR2 FQNNGV. The CDR3 region is CASSGFASGRAIADTQYF. The CDR3 DNA reads as TGTGCCAGCAGCGGCTTCGCTAGCGGGAGGGCCATAGCAGATACGCAGTATTTT.

Of note for this clone: The sample carries other DNA sequences with the same CDR3. V is TRBV10-3 and J is TRBJ2-7; TRBD1 matches 8 bases. CDR3 length: 12 amino acids. CDR1 and CDR2 (germline): ENHRY, SYGVKD. J lost 3 bases, V lost 6 bases, and 1 base had no gene match. CDR3 bases: TGTGCCATCAGCGACAGGGGCTACGAGCAGTACTTC. Translated, it gives CAISDRGYEQYF.

This chain joins TRBV28 and TRBJ2-7; 10 bases line up with TRBD2. The V and J ends lost 3 bases and 7 bases, in that order; junction bases with no gene match: 3. Germline V CDR1 and CDR2: MDHEN, SYDVKM. The CDR3 length is 13 residues. This CDR3 is CASSFSGRGEQYF. The CDR3 DNA sequence: TGTGCCAGCAGTTTCAGCGGGAGGGGGGAGCAGTACTTC.

The rearrangement uses TRBV30 and TRBJ2-1; D is unclear. This CDR3 has 15 residues. The ends were cut back, 4 bases at V and 8 bases at J, with 21 bases in the middle. The germline gives CDR1 GTSNPN, CDR2 SVGIG (reference sequence). The CDR3 region has the DNA TGTGCCTGGAAAAGGACCTTTACGACAATCGATGAGCAGTTCTTC. Translation gives CAWKRTFTTIDEQFF.

This rearrangement joins TRBV5-4 to TRBJ2-1, with 8 bases that match TRBD2. The ends lost 10 bases at V and 6 bases at J; junction bases unmatched: 12. The CDR3 sequence is 14 residues long. Germline CDR1 SGHNT, CDR2 YYREEE (reference sequence). The CDR3 DNA follows: TGTGCCGGCACTAGCGGCCCCGGAGGCAATGAGCAGTTCTTC. Protein product: CAGTSGPGGNEQFF.

The chain carries TRBV13 and TRBJ2-2; D not resolved. Germline V gene lookup returns CDR1 PRHDT and CDR2 FYEKMQ (reference sequence). CDR3 length: 12 residues. V was cut by 7 bases and J by 5 bases, with 8 bases left in between. CDR3 sequence reads: CASTGDTGELFF. In DNA, the CDR3 is TGTGCCAGCACCGGTGATACCGGGGAGCTGTTTTTT.

V is TRBV23-1 and J is TRBJ2-5; D call uncertain. TRBV23-1 is an open reading frame whose function is uncertain. V dropped 11 bases and J dropped 3 bases, with 13 bases sitting between them. The CDR3 loop spans 12 amino acids. Here the CDR3 reads CALPHAKETQYF. CDR3 nucleotides: TGCGCCCTGCCTCACGCGAAAGAGACCCAGTACTTC.

The chain recombines TRBV27 with TRBJ2-5, with D possibly matching TRBD2 (6 bases). The CDR3 is 15 amino acids. V was cut by 5 bases and J by 7 bases, with 20 bases left in between. Germline V gives CDR1 MNHEY, CDR2 SMNVEV (reference sequence). The CDR3 bases are TGTGCCAGCAGTAGAGCGGGTTCGATTGATGTGACCCAGTACTTC. It yields the protein CASSRAGSIDVTQYF.

This clone appeared a single time. V usage is TRBV11-1 and J usage is TRBJ2-7; D is uncertain. Germline lookup yields CDR1 SGHAT and CDR2 FQDESV (reference sequence). The length of the CDR3 is 15 residues. Trimming left V 5 bases short and J 0 bases short, with 14 bases between. The CDR3 spells CASSPYRESSYEQYF. DNA for the CDR3: TGTGCCAGCAGCCCCTACAGAGAAAGCTCCTACGAGCAGTACTTC.

This chain uses TRBV2 with TRBJ2-1; 9 positions match TRBD2. The ends lost 10 bases at V and 8 bases at J; junction bases unmatched: 12. The CDR3 is made up of 14 amino acids. The germline V gene has CDR1 SNHLY and CDR2 FYNNEI. CDR3 DNA sequence: TGTGCCATCCTCTCACTAGCGGGCTTCGATGAGCAGTTCTTC. This codes for CAILSLAGFDEQFF.